This record covers a single T cell receptor (beta chain). Its matching antigen is unknown. This record comes from a study of cytomegalovirus exposure and HLA in healthy donors. Points from the study as a whole: Association of a missense DCLRE1C variant with TCR beta V- and J-gene trimming was reported in a later analysis. Cytomegalovirus association was assigned to approximately 180 TCR beta chains. Highly shared sequence variants in one cluster were likely a sequencing artifact.

PCR primers comprised 60 Vbeta and 13 Jbeta primers. The data were produced by immunoSEQ multiplex PCR, yet TCRdb's version contains in-frame clones alone and is incomplete. Seen in this sample are approximately 110,000 clones; the ten most common clones hold roughly 3.5%. This CDR3 has 14 residues. J was trimmed by 6 bases and V by 3 bases; bases with no gene match: 2. The germline V gene encodes CDR1 SGHAT and CDR2 FQNNGV. V usage is TRBV11-2 and J usage is TRBJ2-1; TRBD2 matches at 10 bases. Sequencing input: PBMCs. The origin of this receptor is a man younger than 35 in good health and CMV-seronegative. CDR3 nucleotides: TGTGCCAGCAGCTTGGCTAGCGGGAGCAATGAGCAGTTCTTC. This translates into CASSLASGSNEQFF.